The subject of this entry is one T cell receptor (beta chain). This clone's antigen is unknown. One base away there is no much larger clone; base qualities are not given. Library generation was performed with PCR. The instrument given in TCRdb is Illumina HiSeq 2000. Through fastp at Q25 and MiXCR, TCRdb rebuilt clones from the public reads, retaining in-frame beta chains. Under each unique CDR3 protein, matching rows form one entry showing the most common genes and DNA. This sample comprises 9,500 to 15,000 distinct CDR3 sequences, roughly 54% of them detected only once. Of the sample, roughly a third is held by the ten largest clones. The CDR3 measures 12 amino acids from cysteine to phenylalanine. CDR3 DNA only is kept here, 36 bases in frame from base 1. For CDR1 and CDR2, the germline V gene lists MNHEY and SVGAGI. This sample is part of a study of tumor-infiltrating lymphocytes in oesophageal squamous cell carcinoma (TCRdb year 2016).

This clonotype was sampled from a female donor with esophageal squamous cell carcinoma. The chain couples TRBV6-5 to TRBJ2-7, and the D gene may be TRBD1, 6 bases matching. The J call may be in error: the DNA end matches TRBJ2-5 better. Sequenced: esophageal tumor tissue. The CDR3 reads as follows: CASSSEGVTQYF. The DNA sequence is TGTGCCAGCAGTTCAGAGGGGGTGACCCAGTACTTC.